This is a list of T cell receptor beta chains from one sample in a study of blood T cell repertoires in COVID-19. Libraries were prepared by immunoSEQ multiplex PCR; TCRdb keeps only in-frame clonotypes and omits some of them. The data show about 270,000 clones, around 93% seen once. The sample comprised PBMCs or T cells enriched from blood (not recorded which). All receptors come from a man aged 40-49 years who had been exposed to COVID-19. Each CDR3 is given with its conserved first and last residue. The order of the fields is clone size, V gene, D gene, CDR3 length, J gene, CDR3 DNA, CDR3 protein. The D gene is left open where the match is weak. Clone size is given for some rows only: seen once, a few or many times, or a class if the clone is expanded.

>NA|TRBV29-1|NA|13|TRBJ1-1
TGCAGCGTTATCGTTCCCTCGAACACTGAAGCTTTCTTT
CSVIVPSNTEAFF
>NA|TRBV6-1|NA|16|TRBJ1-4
TGTGCCAGCAGTGAAACCGGGGGGGCGACTAATGAAAAACTGTTTTTT
CASSETGGATNEKLFF
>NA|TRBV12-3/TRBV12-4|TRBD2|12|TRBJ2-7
TGTGCCAGCAGGGGACTAGCTAACGAGCAGTACTTC
CASRGLANEQYF
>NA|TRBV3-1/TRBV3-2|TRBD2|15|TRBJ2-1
TGTGCCAGCAGCCAAGGGAGCGGGAGGAACCATGAGCAGTTCTTC
CASSQGSGRNHEQFF
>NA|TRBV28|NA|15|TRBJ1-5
TGTGCCAGCAGTCTAGGACAATATAGCAATCAGCCCCAGCATTTT
CASSLGQYSNQPQHF
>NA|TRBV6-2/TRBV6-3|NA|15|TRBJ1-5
TGTGCCAGCAGTCGGGGAGGATATAGCAATCAGCCCCAGCATTTT
CASSRGGYSNQPQHF
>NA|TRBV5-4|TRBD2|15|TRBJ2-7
TGTGCCAGCAGCCAGGGGACTAGCTTGAACTACGAGCAGTACTTC
CASSQGTSLNYEQYF
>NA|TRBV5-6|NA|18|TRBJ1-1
TGTGCCAGCAGCTTGGTAGCGGCGGCAGCAAACATGAACACTGAAGCTTTCTTT
CASSLVAAAANMNTEAFF
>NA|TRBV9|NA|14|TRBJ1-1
TGTGCCAGCAGCCCAGGGGATATGAACACTGAAGCTTTCTTT
CASSPGDMNTEAFF
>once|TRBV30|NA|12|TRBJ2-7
TGTGCCTGGAGTCCGATAAGGAGTGAGCAGTACTTC
CAWSPIRSEQYF